Many counts were recorded for the clone carrying this TCR beta chain. The antigen remains unidentified. This CDR3 contains 18 residues. Germline-derived CDR1 and CDR2 are MNHNY and SVGAGI (reference sequence). Losses at the gene ends were 7 bases for V and 0 bases for J; bases not matched to a gene: 14. This sample stems from a study of breast tumors, draining lymph nodes, adjacent tissues. Study-wide points: Luminal-like breast cancer showed significantly higher tumor–nontumor repertoire similarity than basal-like. The lymph node origin of tumor T cells was framed as consistent with a hypothesis, not demonstrated. The data were judged consistent with most tumor T cells coming from lymph node and expanding in tumor. Tumors had less TCR diversity than lymph nodes, more than nontumor tissue.

TCRdb itself ran the multiplex PCR reads through MiXCR, one entry per CDR3 protein. The sample holds some 230,000 distinct CDR3 sequences, around 34% seen once. Axillary draining lymph nodes of breast cancer patients supplied the node samples. Sequencing was done on a sample of axillary lymph node tissue. The source of this sequence is a female donor with breast cancer. Some clones in this sample may be carry-over from other donors' samples. This chain uses TRBV6-6 with TRBJ2-3; 9 bases align to TRBD2. The CDR3 DNA sequence: TGTGCCAGCAACGACCAGCGGGGGGCCGTCGCTAGCACAGATACGCAGTATTTT. Translated, it gives CASNDQRGAVASTDTQYF.